This T cell receptor (beta chain) derives from a study of neurological immune-mediated disorders. Study conclusions and caveats: There were no CDR3 amino acid sequences shared by expanded clones across subjects, a result suggesting private repertoires in all groups.

The healthy controls volunteered at a blood bank in Maryland, USA. This clonotype was seen ten or more times. Its specificity is unknown. The cDNA was generated by 5'RACE with 10-nucleotide random UMIs. TCRdb re-called the 5' RACE reads through MiXCR, storing one row per CDR3 protein. The sample has roughly 13,000 distinct CDR3 sequences, roughly 7% seen once; the top ten hold roughly a quarter. The CDR3 is 14 amino acids. The germline gives CDR1 SGDLS, CDR2 YYNGEE. The V gene end was trimmed by 3 bases and the J gene end by 4 bases; junction bases not matched to a gene: 5. Sequences were obtained from CD8+ T cells from blood. The receptor comes from a woman in her thirties or forties in good health. This chain links TRBV9 with TRBJ1-2, with 8 positions matching TRBD1. CDR3 amino acids: CASSATGDFYGYTF. The CDR3 coding sequence is TGTGCCAGCAGCGCGACAGGGGATTTCTATGGCTACACCTTC. Drawing the rest from reference TRBV9 and TRBJ1-2, the complete variable domain is DSGVTQTPKHLITATGQRVTLRCSPRSGDLSVYWYQQSLDQGLQFLIQYYNGEERAKGNILERFSAQQFPDLHSELNLSSLELGDSALYFCASSATGDFYGYTFGSGTRLTVV.